These T cell receptor beta chains were read from a single sample in a study of post-analysis software for immune sequencing data. MiXCR, run by TCRdb on the PCR reads, gives a single entry per CDR3 protein. The sample contains hundreds of thousands of distinct CDR3 sequences, roughly three fifths of which appear only once. The specimen was blood. The receptors originated from a girl aged 2-10 years with multiple sclerosis. The CDR3 runs from the conserved cysteine through the conserved F or W. The order of the fields is V gene, J gene, D gene, clone size, CDR3 protein, CDR3 DNA. A D gene is named only where the DNA matches it firmly. Clone size is not always given. Where it is, it says once, few, many or a class for expanded clones.

TRBV5-1,TRBJ2-1,TRBD2,once,CASSWRTSFNEQFF,TGCGCCAGCAGCTGGAGGACTAGCTTCAATGAGCAGTTCTTC
TRBV6-5,TRBJ1-2,-,few,CASSYRGGYTF,TGTGCCAGCAGTTACCGGGGTGGCTACACCTTC
TRBV9,TRBJ2-3,TRBD2,-,CASALGLAGGDTQYF,TGTGCCAGCGCCCTGGGCCTAGCGGGAGGAGATACGCAGTATTTT
TRBV25-1,TRBJ1-2,-,-,CASSDQVNYGYTF,TGTGCCAGCAGTGATCAGGTGAACTATGGCTACACCTTC
TRBV6-1,TRBJ1-6,TRBD1,-,CASRRVPGQGSWNSPLHF,TGTGCCAGCAGGAGAGTGCCGGGACAGGGGAGTTGGAATTCACCCCTCCACTTT
TRBV7-9,TRBJ2-6,TRBD2,-,CASSGPLAGEPGSGANVLTF,TGTGCCAGCAGCGGACCCCTTGCGGGGGAGCCTGGCTCTGGGGCCAACGTCCTGACTTTC
TRBV20-1,TRBJ2-7,TRBD1,few,CSARGDSSYEQYF,TGCAGTGCTAGAGGGGACAGCTCCTACGAGCAGTACTTC
TRBV4-2,TRBJ2-1,TRBD2,-,CASSQDQAGEPSNEQFF,TGTGCCAGCAGCCAAGACCAGGCGGGGGAACCATCCAATGAGCAGTTCTTC
TRBV2,TRBJ1-4,-,-,CASRQISDNEKLFF,TGTGCCAGCAGACAGATTTCTGATAATGAAAAACTGTTTTTT
TRBV20-1,TRBJ1-5,-,-,CSARPTGNSNQPQHF,TGCAGTGCTAGGCCGACAGGCAATAGCAATCAGCCCCAGCATTTT
TRBV12-3/TRBV12-4,TRBJ2-5,-,-,CASWDHGGKETQYF,TGTGCCAGCTGGGACCACGGCGGCAAGGAGACCCAGTACTTC
TRBV12-3/TRBV12-4,TRBJ2-5,-,-,CASSQTGLTKETQYF,TGTGCCAGCAGCCAGACGGGACTGACGAAAGAGACCCAGTACTTC
TRBV27,TRBJ2-5,-,few,CASSSLGILGGETQYF,TGTGCCAGCAGTTCCCTAGGGATTTTGGGGGGAGAGACCCAGTACTTC
TRBV5-1,TRBJ2-3,TRBD2,-,CASSIFSGGSGDTQYF,TGCGCCAGCAGCATATTTAGCGGGGGGTCAGGAGATACGCAGTATTTT
TRBV5-1,TRBJ1-2,TRBD1,-,CASSRRQGGAPYGYTF,TGCGCCAGCAGCCGCCGACAGGGTGGGGCCCCCTATGGCTACACCTTC
TRBV29-1,TRBJ2-3,-,few,CSVVKGRGDTQYF,TGCAGCGTTGTGAAGGGTCGTGGAGATACGCAGTATTTT
TRBV12-3/TRBV12-4,TRBJ2-3,TRBD1,-,CASRRQGHTDTQYF,TGTGCCAGCAGAAGACAGGGCCACACAGATACGCAGTATTTT
TRBV24-1,TRBJ2-1,TRBD2,-,CATSDLREGPNNEQFF,TGTGCCACCAGTGATTTACGGGAGGGCCCAAACAATGAGCAGTTCTTC
TRBV7-8,TRBJ2-7,-,once,CASSLAVSGSSYEQYF,TGTGCCAGCAGCTTAGCGGTTAGCGGAAGCTCCTACGAGCAGTACTTC
TRBV20-1,TRBJ2-3,-,few,CSARDSGSTDTQYF,TGCAGTGCTAGAGATTCGGGGTCAACAGATACGCAGTATTTT
TRBV2,TRBJ2-5,TRBD2,-,CARSDLSLAGVETQYF,TGTGCCAGAAGTGATTTGTCACTAGCGGGAGTGGAGACCCAGTACTTC
TRBV5-1,TRBJ2-1,TRBD2,-,CASSLGLAGGPVNEQFF,TGCGCCAGCAGCTTGGGACTAGCGGGAGGGCCGGTCAATGAGCAGTTCTTC
TRBV27,TRBJ2-5,TRBD1,-,CASSQGQGEVEETQYF,TGTGCCAGCAGTCAGGGACAGGGAGAGGTGGAAGAGACCCAGTACTTC
TRBV2,TRBJ2-1,-,-,CASSAGVEQFF,TGTGCCAGCAGTGCGGGGGTTGAGCAGTTCTTC
TRBV20-1,TRBJ2-6,-,-,CSAKKESGANVLTF,TGCAGTGCTAAAAAGGAGTCTGGGGCCAACGTCCTGACTTTC
TRBV10-3,TRBJ1-1,-,few,CAISESGGEAEAFF,TGTGCCATCAGTGAGTCGGGAGGGGAGGCTGAAGCTTTCTTT
TRBV3-1,TRBJ1-4,-,-,CASSQSDSSIPAANEKLFF,TGTGCCAGCAGCCAAAGTGACAGTAGTATTCCGGCGGCTAATGAAAAACTGTTTTTT
TRBV3-1,TRBJ2-1,-,once,CASSQDEGRAKFF,TGTGCCAGCAGCCAAGATGAAGGCAGGGCGAAGTTCTTC
TRBV29-1,TRBJ2-5,TRBD1,few,CSVGRDRGPETQYF,TGCAGCGTTGGGCGGGACAGGGGCCCGGAGACCCAGTACTTC
TRBV7-9,TRBJ2-1,-,-,CASSSRLVGNNEQFF,TGTGCCAGCAGCTCAAGACTAGTAGGGAACAATGAGCAATTCTTC
TRBV4-1,TRBJ1-4,-,-,CASSQVGGREKLFF,TGCGCCAGCAGCCAAGTTGGGGGCCGCGAAAAACTGTTTTTT
TRBV11-2,TRBJ2-5,TRBD1,few,CASSLHGTGGGETQYF,TGTGCCAGCAGCTTACACGGGACAGGGGGAGGAGAGACCCAGTACTTC
TRBV29-1,TRBJ1-2,-,-,CSVVQGPYGYTF,TGCAGCGTTGTGCAAGGTCCCTATGGCTACACCTTC
TRBV29-1,TRBJ1-2,-,few,CSGETDLYGYTF,TGCAGCGGAGAGACAGACCTCTATGGCTACACCTTC
TRBV12-3/TRBV12-4,TRBJ2-1,TRBD2,-,CASSPPASGRHEQFF,TGTGCCAGCAGTCCCCCGGCTAGCGGGAGACATGAGCAGTTCTTC
TRBV7-9,TRBJ2-5,-,-,CASSLVIRAGETQYF,TGTGCCAGCAGCTTAGTCATCAGGGCCGGAGAGACCCAGTACTTC
TRBV2,TRBJ1-2,TRBD1,-,CATTNRDSKGGYYGYTF,TGTGCCACCACGAACCGGGACAGTAAGGGGGGCTACTATGGCTACACCTTC
TRBV10-3,TRBJ2-7,TRBD2,few,CAISESTAGAYSEQYF,TGTGCCATCAGTGAGTCGACAGCGGGAGCATATTCCGAGCAGTACTTC
TRBV6-6,TRBJ1-2,TRBD1,-,CASSYLTGSNGYTF,TGTGCCAGCAGTTATCTGACAGGGAGTAATGGCTACACCTTC
TRBV7-9,TRBJ1-5,-,-,CASSIAVGNQPQHF,TGTGCCAGCAGCATCGCAGTGGGGAATCAGCCCCAGCATTTT
TRBV10-3,TRBJ2-5,TRBD2,-,CAISEFSGETQYF,TGTGCCATCAGTGAGTTTAGCGGGGAGACCCAGTACTTC
TRBV20-1,TRBJ2-1,TRBD2,-,CSAKLAGSSYNEQFF,TGCAGTGCTAAACTAGCGGGGAGCTCCTACAATGAGCAGTTCTTC
TRBV5-1,TRBJ1-1,TRBD1,-,CASTGQENTEAFF,TGCGCCAGCACTGGACAGGAGAACACTGAAGCTTTCTTT
TRBV15,TRBJ2-5,-,-,CATSVDPTRQETQYF,TGTGCCACCAGCGTAGACCCGACTCGACAAGAGACCCAGTACTTC
TRBV11-2,TRBJ2-1,TRBD2,-,CASSLVSGEDNEQFF,TGTGCCAGCAGCTTAGTTAGCGGGGAGGACAATGAGCAGTTCTTC
TRBV4-1,TRBJ2-1,-,-,CASSQDRSGYNEQFF,TGCGCCAGCAGCCAAGATAGAAGCGGCTACAATGAGCAGTTCTTC